The 21 T cell receptor beta chains reported below all come from one sample, sequenced in a study of Ad26.COV2.S vaccination and SARS-CoV-2 variants. Regarding treatment: around 19 received Ad26.COV2.S at low or high dose, single or two shots; 5 received placebo; per-sample allocation not given. All samples were drawn on day 63, counting from the first vaccine or placebo injection. Measured with immunoSEQ multiplex PCR; TCRdb has only the in-frame clones, and not every one. The sample holds some 640,000 clones, about 90% seen once. Sequenced here: peripheral blood, sampled in a trial of Ad26.COV2.S vaccine versus placebo. Source of these receptors: a person between 18 and 65 years old who received the Ad26.COV2.S COVID-19 vaccine or a placebo.

V usage is TRBV5-8 and J usage is TRBJ2-3; 8 nucleotides agree with TRBD1. Germline V lookup: CDR1 SGHTS, CDR2 YDEGEE. This CDR3 is 17 amino acids long. Germline trimming cut 1 base from V and 2 bases from J; bases unmatched to any gene: 9. The CDR3 sequence is CASSLFVGTGITDTQYF. As DNA, the CDR3 is TGTGCCAGCAGCTTGTTTGTCGGGACAGGCATCACAGATACGCAGTATTTT. Together with reference TRBV5-8 and TRBJ2-3, the CDR3 gives the full variable domain: EAGVTQSPTHLIKTRGQQATLRCSPISGHTSVYWYQQALGLGLQFLLWYDEGEERNRGNFPPRFSGRQFPNYSSELNVNALELEDSALYLCASSLFVGTGITDTQYFGPGTRLTVL.

The rearrangement links TRBV7-2 to TRBJ2-7, with D uncertain. This CDR3 is built from 13 residues. V gave up 6 bases and J gave up 4 bases, with 13 bases separating them. The germline V gene encodes CDR1 SGHTA and CDR2 FQGNSA. CDR3 loop: CASSSGFRYEQYF. The DNA of the CDR3 is TGTGCCAGCAGTTCAGGCTTTCGGTACGAGCAGTACTTC.

This chain uses TRBV27 with TRBJ1-2; no clear D gene. Germline assignment: CDR1 MNHEY and CDR2 SMNVEV (reference sequence). The CDR3 loop spans 15 amino acids. V lost 6 bases, J lost 4 bases, and 18 bases lay in between. The chain's CDR3 is CASRPVAGPIYGYTF. The CDR3 nucleotides are TGTGCCAGCAGGCCTGTGGCCGGGCCAATCTATGGCTACACCTTC.

V is TRBV30 and J is TRBJ2-2, with 7 bases that match TRBD1. The CDR3 extends over 13 amino acids. Looked up from germline, CDR1 is GTSNPN and CDR2 is SVGIG (reference sequence). V lost 3 bases to trimming and J lost 3 bases; unmatched junction nucleotides: 1. CDR3 amino acids: CAWRGQYTGELFF. CDR3 DNA sequence: TGTGCCTGGAGGGGACAGTACACCGGGGAGCTGTTTTTT. The complete variable domain, with remaining parts taken from reference TRBV30 and TRBJ2-2, reads SQTIHQWPATLVQPVGSPLSLECTVEGTSNPNLYWYRQAAGRGLQLLFYSVGIGQISSEVPQNLSASRPQDRQFILSSKKLLLSDSGFYLCAWRGQYTGELFFGEGSRLTVL.

A remark on this clone: The same CDR3 is also encoded by other DNA sequences in this sample. The genes are TRBV12-3 or TRBV12-4 and TRBJ1-1; tentatively, D is TRBD1 (6 bases). The length of the CDR3 is 13 residues. V lost 2 bases and J 4 bases, leaving 8 bases between the germline ends. The CDR3 here is CASSLKGGTEAFF. The CDR3 DNA reads TGTGCCAGCAGTTTAAAGGGGGGCACTGAAGCTTTCTTT.

This clone was detected only once. The chain employs TRBV5-6 and TRBJ1-2, with D possibly being TRBD1 (5 bases). The CDR3 has 13 amino acids. Trimming took 0 bases from V and 8 from J, leaving 11 bases between them. The germline V gene encodes CDR1 SGHDT and CDR2 YYEEEE. The CDR3 spells CASSLDGGRGYTF. The CDR3, as DNA: TGTGCCAGCAGCTTGGACGGGGGTCGCGGCTACACCTTC.

The chain carries TRBV3-1 (or the pseudogene TRBV3-2) and TRBJ1-2; tentative D call: TRBD1 (5 bases). The CDR3 loop spans 13 amino acids. The germline V gene encodes CDR1 LGHDT and CDR2 YNNKEL (reference sequence). The germline V and J ends were trimmed by 4 bases and 5 bases, with 11 bases remaining between them. The CDR3 nucleotides are TGTGCCAGCAGCCCCTACAGGAGTTATGGCTACACCTTC. Protein product: CASSPYRSYGYTF.

This clone was picked up a small number of times. The chain combines TRBV4-3 with TRBJ2-3, with D perhaps TRBD1 (5 bases). The length of the CDR3 is 13 residues. Between the trimmed V and J ends, which lost 4 bases and 9 bases, there was a span of 14 bases. CDR1 and CDR2 from the germline V gene are LGHNA and YSLEER. The CDR3, as DNA: TGCGCCAGCAGCCCCTTGGCCAGGGAAACGCAGTATTTT. Protein: CASSPLARETQYF.

V and J are TRBV7-2 and TRBJ2-5; 7 bases are shared with TRBD1. Germline V gene sequence: CDR1 SGHTA, CDR2 FQGNSA. The V segment lost 1 base and the J segment 4 bases; nucleotides outside the gene matches: 6. The CDR3 is made up of 15 amino acids. CDR3 sequence reads: CASSLGDSFRETQYF. DNA for the CDR3: TGTGCCAGCAGCTTAGGGGACAGTTTTAGAGAGACCCAGTACTTC.

This clone was detected only once. The chain uses TRBV7-2 and TRBJ2-5; D not certain. Germline V gene sequence: CDR1 SGHTA, CDR2 FQGNSA. CDR3 length equals 13 residues. The V end was cut by 6 bases, the J end by 1 base, with 9 bases between. The CDR3: CASRSLAQETQYF. The CDR3 bases are TGTGCCAGCAGGAGTCTGGCCCAAGAGACCCAGTACTTC.

The V and J genes are TRBV6-1 and TRBJ1-4; D ambiguous. Germline CDR1 reads MNHNS; CDR2 reads SASEGT. The CDR3 extends over 16 amino acids. V lost 2 bases and J 0 bases, leaving 10 bases between the germline ends. CDR3 loop: CASSEQSGATNEKLFF. CDR3 sequence (DNA): TGTGCCAGCAGTGAACAATCGGGTGCAACTAATGAAAAACTGTTTTTT.

The V call is TRBV12-3 or TRBV12-4, the J call TRBJ2-1; TRBD2 matches 8 bases. V lost 5 bases, J lost 4 bases, and 1 base stayed unmatched. The CDR3 sequence is 13 residues long. The CDR3 protein is CASSGTRYNEQFF. The DNA of the CDR3 is TGTGCCAGCAGTGGGACTAGGTACAATGAGCAGTTCTTC.

CDR3 sequence reads: CASSGAILGTNEKLFF. The CDR3 coding sequence is TGTGCCAGCAGTGGGGCGATATTGGGAACTAATGAAAAACTGTTTTTT. The chain uses TRBV25-1 and TRBJ1-4; D is uncertain. Trimming cost V 4 bases and J 1 base, with 13 bases left between them. The CDR3 is made up of 16 amino acids. Germline values: CDR1 MGHDK, CDR2 SYGVNS.

The genes are TRBV6-4 and TRBJ2-6; 7 positions agree with TRBD2. Unmatched junction bases numbered 3, after V lost 1 base and J lost 3 bases. The germline V gene encodes CDR1 MRHNA and CDR2 SNTAGT. CDR3 size: 16 residues. The DNA of the CDR3 is TGTGCCAGCAGTGACTACGGGGAGGGTGGGGCCAACGTCCTGACTTTC. Residues: CASSDYGEGGANVLTF.

The chain combines TRBV4-2 with TRBJ2-1; 8 nucleotides match TRBD2. With V trimmed by 0 bases and J by 0 bases, 4 bases remained unmatched. The CDR3 runs 17 residues. Germline assignment: CDR1 LGHNA and CDR2 YNFKEQ. DNA of the CDR3: TGTGCCAGCAGCCAAGAGCCCAGCGGGAGCTCCTACAATGAGCAGTTCTTC. Amino acid sequence: CASSQEPSGSSYNEQFF.

This clone was found many times. V gene TRBV7-2 combines with J gene TRBJ2-2; 8 nucleotides align to TRBD2. There are 16 residues in the CDR3. The V and J ends lost 0 bases and 9 bases, in that order; junction bases with no gene match: 9. Germline V gives CDR1 SGHTA, CDR2 FQGNSA. CDR3 DNA sequence: TGTGCCAGCAGCTTAGCCCCCTCCAGCGGGGGCCGGGAGCTGTTTTTT. Translated, it gives CASSLAPSSGGRELFF.

The genes are TRBV6-2 or TRBV6-3 and TRBJ1-6, with TRBD1 matching 8 bases. The CDR3 spans 15 residues. The J segment lost 6 bases and the V segment lost 2 bases, leaving 3 bases of the junction unmatched. CDR1 is MNHEY, CDR2 SVGEGT, per germline. CDR3 sequence (DNA): TGTGCCAGCAGTTACGGGACAGGCTTTAATTCACCCCTCCACTTT. The encoded protein is CASSYGTGFNSPLHF.

The V and J genes are TRBV24-1 and TRBJ2-5; 8 nucleotides line up with TRBD2. The CDR3 spans 16 residues. From germline, CDR1 is KGHDR and CDR2 SFDVKD. The junction had 8 bases not matched to a gene; V was cut back by 3 bases and J by 3 bases. In DNA, the CDR3 is TGTGCCACCAGTGATCCCGGGACTAGGGGTGAAGAGACCCAGTACTTC. This codes for CATSDPGTRGEETQYF.

The V gene is TRBV6-5, the J gene TRBJ2-5; TRBD2 aligns across 12 bases. The V gene end was trimmed by 6 bases and the J gene end by 7 bases; junction bases not matched to a gene: 6. From germline, CDR1 is MNHEY and CDR2 SVGAGI. The CDR3 length is 14 residues. CDR3 DNA: TGTGCCAGCAGAACAGGACTAGCGGGGAGGACCCAGTACTTC. This encodes CASRTGLAGRTQYF.

This chain links TRBV5-1 with TRBJ1-2, with a weak D call TRBD1 (6 bases). Germline V gene sequence: CDR1 SGHRS, CDR2 YFSETQ. The V gene lost 2 bases and the J gene lost 1 base, with 9 bases spanning the gap. CDR3 length: 14 amino acids. This chain's CDR3 is CASSFGGGNYGYTF. CDR3 coding DNA: TGCGCCAGCAGCTTTGGAGGGGGTAACTATGGCTACACCTTC.

The chain joins TRBV5-6 to TRBJ2-2, with D maybe TRBD2 (7 bases). The CDR3 spans 15 residues. Germline V CDR1 and CDR2: SGHDT, YYEEEE. The V and J ends lost 3 bases and 0 bases respectively, with 9 bases between them. This CDR3 reads CASSYGGPNTGELFF. In DNA form, the CDR3 reads TGTGCCAGCAGCTACGGGGGGCCGAACACCGGGGAGCTGTTTTTT.